This TCR beta chain was found in a study of tissue T cells after allogeneic stem cell transplantation. General observations from the study: Only a limited share of tissue TCRs appeared in blood or spleen. Motif-based clustering found tissue-specific repertoire signatures shared across patients, though few clones were shared.

Median post-mortem interval was approximately ten hours for GI, liver, skin and lymphoid tissues. Concerning this clone itself: Its antigen is not known.

Germline lookup yields CDR1 LNHDA and CDR2 SQIVND (reference sequence). With V trimmed by 6 bases and J by 3 bases, 11 bases remained unmatched. The CDR3 covers 15 residues. Using immunoSEQ multiplex PCR, the repertoire was profiled, and TCRdb retains in-frame clones only, with some absent. The table lists several thousand clones, about 61% of them singletons, with roughly a fifth in the top ten. This sample comprised tissue from the jejunum, obtained at autopsy. This clonotype was sampled from an older female donor with lung cancer. The chain uses TRBV19 and TRBJ2-7, with 7 bases aligning to TRBD2. The CDR3 reads CASSPYTGGDYEQYF. The CDR3 nucleotides are TGTGCCAGTAGCCCCTACACGGGGGGAGACTACGAGCAGTACTTC.